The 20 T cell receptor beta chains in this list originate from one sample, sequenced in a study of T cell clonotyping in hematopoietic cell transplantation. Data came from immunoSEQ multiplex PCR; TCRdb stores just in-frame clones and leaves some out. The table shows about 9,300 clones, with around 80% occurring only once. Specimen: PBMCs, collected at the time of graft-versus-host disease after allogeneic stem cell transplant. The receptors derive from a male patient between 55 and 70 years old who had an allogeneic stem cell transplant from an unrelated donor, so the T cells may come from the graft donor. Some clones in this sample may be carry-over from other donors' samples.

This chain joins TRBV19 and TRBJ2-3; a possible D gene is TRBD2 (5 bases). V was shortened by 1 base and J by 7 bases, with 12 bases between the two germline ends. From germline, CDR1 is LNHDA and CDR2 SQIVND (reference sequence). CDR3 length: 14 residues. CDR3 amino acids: CASSIARGGYTQYF. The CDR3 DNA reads TGTGCCAGTAGTATAGCCCGGGGTGGATATACGCAGTATTTT. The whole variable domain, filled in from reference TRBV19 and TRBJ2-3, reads DGGITQSPKYLFRKEGQNVTLSCEQNLNHDAMYWYRQDPGQGLRLIYYSQIVNDFQKGDIAEGYSVSREKKESFPLTVTSAQKNPTAFYLCASSIARGGYTQYFGPGTRLTVL.

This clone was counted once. CDR3 protein: CASSLTWSGELFF. The DNA of the CDR3 is TGTGCCAGCAGCTTAACGTGGTCCGGGGAGCTGTTTTTT. The V and J genes are TRBV7-3 and TRBJ2-2; D gene ambiguous. Germline CDR1 and CDR2: SGHTA and FQGTGA. This CDR3 has 13 amino acids. V was trimmed by 0 bases and J by 6 bases, leaving 5 bases between them.

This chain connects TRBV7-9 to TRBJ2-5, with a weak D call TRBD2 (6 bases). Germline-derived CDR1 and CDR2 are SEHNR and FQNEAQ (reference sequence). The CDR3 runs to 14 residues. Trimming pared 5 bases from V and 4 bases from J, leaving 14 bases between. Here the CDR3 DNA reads TGTGCCAGCAGCCCCACTATGGGGGGAGAGACCCAGTACTTC. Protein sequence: CASSPTMGGETQYF.

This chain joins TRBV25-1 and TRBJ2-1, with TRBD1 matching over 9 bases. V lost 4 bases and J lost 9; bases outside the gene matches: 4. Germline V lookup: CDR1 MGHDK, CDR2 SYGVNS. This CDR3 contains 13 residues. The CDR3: CASSGQGDGEQFF. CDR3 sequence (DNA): TGTGCCAGCAGTGGACAGGGGGATGGTGAGCAGTTCTTC.

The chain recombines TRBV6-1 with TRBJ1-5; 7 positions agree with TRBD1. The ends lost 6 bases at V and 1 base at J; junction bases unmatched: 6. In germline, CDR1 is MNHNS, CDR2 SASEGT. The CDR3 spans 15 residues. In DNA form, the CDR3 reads TGTGCCAGCAGCCCCGGGACAGACAGCAATCAGCCCCAGCATTTT. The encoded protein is CASSPGTDSNQPQHF.

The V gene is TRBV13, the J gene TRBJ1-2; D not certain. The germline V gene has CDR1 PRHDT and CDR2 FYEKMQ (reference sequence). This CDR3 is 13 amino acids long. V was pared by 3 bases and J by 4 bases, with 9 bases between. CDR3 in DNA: TGTGCCAGCAGCTTGGGTGTAGTCTATGGCTACACCTTC. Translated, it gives CASSLGVVYGYTF.

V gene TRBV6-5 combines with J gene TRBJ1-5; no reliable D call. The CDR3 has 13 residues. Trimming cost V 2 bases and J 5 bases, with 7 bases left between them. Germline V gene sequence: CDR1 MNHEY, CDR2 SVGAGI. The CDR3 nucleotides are TGTGCCAGCAGTTACCGGGAGCATCAGCCCCAGCATTTT. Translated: CASSYREHQPQHF.

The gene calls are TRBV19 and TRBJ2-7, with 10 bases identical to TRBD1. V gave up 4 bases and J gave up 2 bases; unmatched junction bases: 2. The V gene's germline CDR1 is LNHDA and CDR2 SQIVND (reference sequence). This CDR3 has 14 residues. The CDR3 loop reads CASSTGTGAYEQYF. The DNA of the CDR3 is TGTGCCAGTAGTACCGGGACAGGGGCCTACGAGCAGTACTTC.

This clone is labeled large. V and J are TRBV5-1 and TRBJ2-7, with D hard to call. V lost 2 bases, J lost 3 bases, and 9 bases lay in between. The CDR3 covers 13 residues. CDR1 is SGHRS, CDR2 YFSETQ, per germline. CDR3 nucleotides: TGCGCCAGCAGCTTACAAAGACACTACGAGCAGTACTTC. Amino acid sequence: CASSLQRHYEQYF.

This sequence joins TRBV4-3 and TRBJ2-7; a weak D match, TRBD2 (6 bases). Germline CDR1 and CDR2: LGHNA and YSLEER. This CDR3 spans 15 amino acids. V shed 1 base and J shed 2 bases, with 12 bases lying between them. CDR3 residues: CASSQGFGGAYEQYF. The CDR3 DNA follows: TGCGCCAGCAGCCAAGGATTCGGGGGAGCCTACGAGCAGTACTTC.

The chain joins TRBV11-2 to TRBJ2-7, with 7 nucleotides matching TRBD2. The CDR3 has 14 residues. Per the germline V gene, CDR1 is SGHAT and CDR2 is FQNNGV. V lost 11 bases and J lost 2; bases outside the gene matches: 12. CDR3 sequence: CASRGDGEAYEQYF. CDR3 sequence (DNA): TGTGCCTCCCGGGGGGACGGAGAAGCCTACGAGCAGTACTTC.

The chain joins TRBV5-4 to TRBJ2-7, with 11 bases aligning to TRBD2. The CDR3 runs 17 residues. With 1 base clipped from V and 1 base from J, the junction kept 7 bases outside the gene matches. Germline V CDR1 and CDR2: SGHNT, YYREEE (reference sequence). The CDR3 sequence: CASSLWLAGGRSYEQYF. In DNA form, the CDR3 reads TGTGCCAGCAGCTTGTGGCTAGCGGGGGGACGTTCCTACGAGCAGTACTTC.

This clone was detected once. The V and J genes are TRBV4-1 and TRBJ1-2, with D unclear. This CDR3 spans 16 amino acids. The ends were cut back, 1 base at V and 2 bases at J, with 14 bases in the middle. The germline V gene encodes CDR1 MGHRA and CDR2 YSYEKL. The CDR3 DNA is TGCGCCAGCAGCCAAGGGTATGGGGTTGCGAACTATGGCTACACCTTC. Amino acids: CASSQGYGVANYGYTF.

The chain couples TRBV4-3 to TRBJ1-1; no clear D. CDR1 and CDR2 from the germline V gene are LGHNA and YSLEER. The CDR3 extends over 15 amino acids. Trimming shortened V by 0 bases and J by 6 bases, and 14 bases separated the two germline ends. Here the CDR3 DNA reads TGCGCCAGCAGCCAAGAGAAAGGGTTTGACCCTGAAGCTTTCTTT. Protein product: CASSQEKGFDPEAFF.

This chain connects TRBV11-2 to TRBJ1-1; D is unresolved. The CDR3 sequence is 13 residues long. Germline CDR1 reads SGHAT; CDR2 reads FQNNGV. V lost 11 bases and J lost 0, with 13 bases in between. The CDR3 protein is CASRRFMNTEAFF. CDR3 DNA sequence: TGTGCCTCCAGGCGTTTCATGAACACTGAAGCTTTCTTT. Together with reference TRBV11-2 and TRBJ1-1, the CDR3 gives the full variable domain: EAGVAQSPRYKIIEKRQSVAFWCNPISGHATLYWYQQILGQGPKLLIQFQNNGVVDDSQLPKDRFSAERLKGVDSTLKIQPAKLEDSAVYLCASRRFMNTEAFFGQGTRLTVV.

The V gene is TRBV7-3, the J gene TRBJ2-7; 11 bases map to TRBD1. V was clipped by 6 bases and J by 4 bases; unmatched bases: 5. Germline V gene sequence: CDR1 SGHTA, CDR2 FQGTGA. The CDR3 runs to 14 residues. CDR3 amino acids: CASRKDRGLYEQYF. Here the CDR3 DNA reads TGTGCCAGCAGGAAGGACAGGGGGCTTTACGAGCAGTACTTC.

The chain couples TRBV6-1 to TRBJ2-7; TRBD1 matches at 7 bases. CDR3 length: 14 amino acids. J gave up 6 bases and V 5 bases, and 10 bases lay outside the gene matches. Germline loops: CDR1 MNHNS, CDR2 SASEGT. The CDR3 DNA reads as TGTGCCAGCAGTCTCCAAGGACAGGACACCGAGCAGTACTTC. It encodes CASSLQGQDTEQYF.

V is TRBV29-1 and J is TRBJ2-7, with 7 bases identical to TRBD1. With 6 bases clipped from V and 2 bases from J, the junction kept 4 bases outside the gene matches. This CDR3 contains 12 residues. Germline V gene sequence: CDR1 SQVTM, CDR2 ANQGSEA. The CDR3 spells CSVTGVTYEQYF. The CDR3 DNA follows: TGCAGCGTAACAGGGGTGACCTACGAGCAGTACTTC.

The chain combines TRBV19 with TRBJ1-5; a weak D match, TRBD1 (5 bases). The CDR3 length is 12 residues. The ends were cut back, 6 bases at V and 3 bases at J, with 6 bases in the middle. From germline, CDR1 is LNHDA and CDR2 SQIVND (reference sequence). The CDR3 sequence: CASSRVNQPQHF. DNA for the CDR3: TGTGCCAGTAGCAGGGTCAATCAGCCCCAGCATTTT.

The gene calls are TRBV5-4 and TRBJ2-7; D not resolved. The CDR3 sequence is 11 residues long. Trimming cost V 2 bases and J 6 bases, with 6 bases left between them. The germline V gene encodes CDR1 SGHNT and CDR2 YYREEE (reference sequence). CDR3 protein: CASSFGGEQYV. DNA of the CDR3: TGTGCCAGCAGCTTCGGTGGCGAGCAGTACGTC.